The rows below give T cell receptor beta chains drawn from one sample of a study of cytomegalovirus exposure and HLA in healthy donors. Sequencing used immunoSEQ multiplex PCR; TCRdb keeps in-frame clones, though not all of them. Of about 250,000 clones in the sample, less than 90% were seen once. The source material was PBMCs. The receptors here all came from a man aged 18 to 30 in good health and CMV-seropositive. CDR3s include the opening cysteine and the closing phenylalanine or tryptophan. Fields, in order: clone size, V gene, D gene, J gene, CDR3 protein, CDR3 DNA. D genes are given only for firm matches. Size tells how often a clone was seen (once, few, many) or the class of an expanded clone, and some rows leave it out.

NA	TRBV13	TRBD2	TRBJ2-7	CASSSAGGSYEQYF	TGTGCCAGCAGTTCAGCGGGGGGGTCCTACGAGCAGTACTTC
NA	TRBV13	NA	TRBJ2-3	CASSVGEATDTQYF	TGTGCCAGCAGCGTCGGGGAAGCCACAGATACGCAGTATTTT
NA	TRBV7-9	NA	TRBJ1-4	CASSSISATNEKLFF	TGTGCCAGCAGCTCGATTTCTGCAACTAATGAAAAACTGTTTTTT
NA	TRBV28	NA	TRBJ2-1	CASSPHGATSGFF	TGTGCCAGCAGTCCGCATGGGGCTACGTCGGGGTTCTTC
NA	TRBV11-2	NA	TRBJ2-7	CASSFQYGLSDEQYF	TGTGCCAGCAGCTTCCAATATGGTTTATCGGACGAGCAGTACTTC
NA	TRBV30	TRBD1	TRBJ1-2	CAWSLQGDGYTF	TGTGCCTGGAGCCTACAGGGGGATGGCTACACCTTC
NA	TRBV5-1	NA	TRBJ1-5	CASSFEGRSDQPQHF	TGCGCCAGCAGCTTCGAGGGTAGGTCCGATCAGCCCCAGCATTTT
few	TRBV19	TRBD1	TRBJ1-2	CASSIGQGNYGYTF	TGTGCCAGTAGTATAGGACAGGGGAACTATGGCTACACCTTC
many	TRBV4-1	TRBD2	TRBJ2-3	CASSQDGLAGGTDTQYF	TGCGCCAGCAGCCAAGACGGCTTAGCGGGAGGGACCGATACGCAGTATTTT
NA	TRBV9	TRBD2	TRBJ2-3	CASSAIAGGPDTQYF	TGTGCCAGCAGCGCCATAGCGGGAGGGCCGGATACGCAGTATTTT
few	TRBV25-1	NA	TRBJ2-2	CASSQPGRAGELFF	TGTGCCAGCAGTCAGCCGGGCAGGGCCGGGGAGCTGTTTTTT
NA	TRBV28	NA	TRBJ2-1	CASSPTLAKNNEQFF	TGTGCCAGCAGTCCGACCCTGGCGAAAAATAATGAGCAGTTCTTC
NA	TRBV6-1	NA	TRBJ2-1	CASSEPSLRARTYNEQFF	TGTGCCAGCAGTGAACCCTCATTAAGGGCGCGAACCTACAATGAGCAGTTCTTC
NA	TRBV7-9	NA	TRBJ1-2	CASSLSAEPYGYTF	TGTGCCAGCAGCTTATCGGCGGAGCCGTATGGCTACACCTTC
once	TRBV18	TRBD1	TRBJ1-5	CASSNQEGQGGPQHF	TGTGCCAGCTCAAATCAAGAAGGACAGGGAGGGCCCCAGCATTTT
NA	TRBV18	NA	TRBJ1-5	CASSSQGGGNQPQHF	TGTGCCAGCTCATCCCAGGGTGGGGGCAATCAGCCCCAGCATTTT
once	TRBV6-5	NA	TRBJ2-1	CASRTGTPSNEQFF	TGTGCCAGCAGAACCGGGACGCCCTCTAATGAGCAGTTCTTC
NA	TRBV2	TRBD1	TRBJ2-1	CASSPPRQGVYNEQFF	TGTGCCAGCAGTCCCCCGCGACAGGGGGTCTACAATGAGCAGTTCTTC
NA	TRBV29-1	NA	TRBJ2-3	CSGGVGGDTQYF	TGCAGCGGCGGGGTGGGGGGAGATACGCAGTATTTT
NA	TRBV18	TRBD2	TRBJ2-7	CASSLIIAGGAGEQYF	TGTGCCAGCTCACTCATTATAGCGGGAGGGGCCGGCGAGCAGTACTTC
once	TRBV19	NA	TRBJ2-7	CASTPGGSGGYEQYF	TGTGCCAGTACCCCCGGGGGTAGCGGAGGCTACGAGCAGTACTTC
once	TRBV27	NA	TRBJ2-3	CASTPGGPRGTQYF	TGTGCCAGCACCCCGGGGGGCCCCCGGGGTACGCAGTATTTT
NA	TRBV2	NA	TRBJ2-2	CASSGGRTGELFF	TGTGCCAGCAGTGGAGGGAGGACCGGGGAGCTGTTTTTT
NA	TRBV9	TRBD1	TRBJ2-7	CASSAGQSLSYEQYF	TGTGCCAGCAGCGCGGGACAGTCACTCTCCTACGAGCAGTACTTC
NA	TRBV6-5	NA	TRBJ2-7	CASSYSWTRTYEQYF	TGTGCCAGCAGTTACTCTTGGACACGCACCTACGAGCAGTACTTC
NA	TRBV28	NA	TRBJ2-1	CASSFRGQLLKGYEQFF	TGTGCCAGCAGTTTCCGTGGACAGCTCCTAAAGGGGTATGAGCAGTTCTTC
once	TRBV6-5	NA	TRBJ1-1	CASSYSVNTEAFF	TGTGCCAGCAGTTACTCGGTTAACACTGAAGCTTTCTTT
NA	TRBV27	NA	TRBJ2-1	CASSLLVGPHEQFF	TGTGCCAGCAGTTTACTCGTAGGGCCCCATGAGCAGTTCTTC